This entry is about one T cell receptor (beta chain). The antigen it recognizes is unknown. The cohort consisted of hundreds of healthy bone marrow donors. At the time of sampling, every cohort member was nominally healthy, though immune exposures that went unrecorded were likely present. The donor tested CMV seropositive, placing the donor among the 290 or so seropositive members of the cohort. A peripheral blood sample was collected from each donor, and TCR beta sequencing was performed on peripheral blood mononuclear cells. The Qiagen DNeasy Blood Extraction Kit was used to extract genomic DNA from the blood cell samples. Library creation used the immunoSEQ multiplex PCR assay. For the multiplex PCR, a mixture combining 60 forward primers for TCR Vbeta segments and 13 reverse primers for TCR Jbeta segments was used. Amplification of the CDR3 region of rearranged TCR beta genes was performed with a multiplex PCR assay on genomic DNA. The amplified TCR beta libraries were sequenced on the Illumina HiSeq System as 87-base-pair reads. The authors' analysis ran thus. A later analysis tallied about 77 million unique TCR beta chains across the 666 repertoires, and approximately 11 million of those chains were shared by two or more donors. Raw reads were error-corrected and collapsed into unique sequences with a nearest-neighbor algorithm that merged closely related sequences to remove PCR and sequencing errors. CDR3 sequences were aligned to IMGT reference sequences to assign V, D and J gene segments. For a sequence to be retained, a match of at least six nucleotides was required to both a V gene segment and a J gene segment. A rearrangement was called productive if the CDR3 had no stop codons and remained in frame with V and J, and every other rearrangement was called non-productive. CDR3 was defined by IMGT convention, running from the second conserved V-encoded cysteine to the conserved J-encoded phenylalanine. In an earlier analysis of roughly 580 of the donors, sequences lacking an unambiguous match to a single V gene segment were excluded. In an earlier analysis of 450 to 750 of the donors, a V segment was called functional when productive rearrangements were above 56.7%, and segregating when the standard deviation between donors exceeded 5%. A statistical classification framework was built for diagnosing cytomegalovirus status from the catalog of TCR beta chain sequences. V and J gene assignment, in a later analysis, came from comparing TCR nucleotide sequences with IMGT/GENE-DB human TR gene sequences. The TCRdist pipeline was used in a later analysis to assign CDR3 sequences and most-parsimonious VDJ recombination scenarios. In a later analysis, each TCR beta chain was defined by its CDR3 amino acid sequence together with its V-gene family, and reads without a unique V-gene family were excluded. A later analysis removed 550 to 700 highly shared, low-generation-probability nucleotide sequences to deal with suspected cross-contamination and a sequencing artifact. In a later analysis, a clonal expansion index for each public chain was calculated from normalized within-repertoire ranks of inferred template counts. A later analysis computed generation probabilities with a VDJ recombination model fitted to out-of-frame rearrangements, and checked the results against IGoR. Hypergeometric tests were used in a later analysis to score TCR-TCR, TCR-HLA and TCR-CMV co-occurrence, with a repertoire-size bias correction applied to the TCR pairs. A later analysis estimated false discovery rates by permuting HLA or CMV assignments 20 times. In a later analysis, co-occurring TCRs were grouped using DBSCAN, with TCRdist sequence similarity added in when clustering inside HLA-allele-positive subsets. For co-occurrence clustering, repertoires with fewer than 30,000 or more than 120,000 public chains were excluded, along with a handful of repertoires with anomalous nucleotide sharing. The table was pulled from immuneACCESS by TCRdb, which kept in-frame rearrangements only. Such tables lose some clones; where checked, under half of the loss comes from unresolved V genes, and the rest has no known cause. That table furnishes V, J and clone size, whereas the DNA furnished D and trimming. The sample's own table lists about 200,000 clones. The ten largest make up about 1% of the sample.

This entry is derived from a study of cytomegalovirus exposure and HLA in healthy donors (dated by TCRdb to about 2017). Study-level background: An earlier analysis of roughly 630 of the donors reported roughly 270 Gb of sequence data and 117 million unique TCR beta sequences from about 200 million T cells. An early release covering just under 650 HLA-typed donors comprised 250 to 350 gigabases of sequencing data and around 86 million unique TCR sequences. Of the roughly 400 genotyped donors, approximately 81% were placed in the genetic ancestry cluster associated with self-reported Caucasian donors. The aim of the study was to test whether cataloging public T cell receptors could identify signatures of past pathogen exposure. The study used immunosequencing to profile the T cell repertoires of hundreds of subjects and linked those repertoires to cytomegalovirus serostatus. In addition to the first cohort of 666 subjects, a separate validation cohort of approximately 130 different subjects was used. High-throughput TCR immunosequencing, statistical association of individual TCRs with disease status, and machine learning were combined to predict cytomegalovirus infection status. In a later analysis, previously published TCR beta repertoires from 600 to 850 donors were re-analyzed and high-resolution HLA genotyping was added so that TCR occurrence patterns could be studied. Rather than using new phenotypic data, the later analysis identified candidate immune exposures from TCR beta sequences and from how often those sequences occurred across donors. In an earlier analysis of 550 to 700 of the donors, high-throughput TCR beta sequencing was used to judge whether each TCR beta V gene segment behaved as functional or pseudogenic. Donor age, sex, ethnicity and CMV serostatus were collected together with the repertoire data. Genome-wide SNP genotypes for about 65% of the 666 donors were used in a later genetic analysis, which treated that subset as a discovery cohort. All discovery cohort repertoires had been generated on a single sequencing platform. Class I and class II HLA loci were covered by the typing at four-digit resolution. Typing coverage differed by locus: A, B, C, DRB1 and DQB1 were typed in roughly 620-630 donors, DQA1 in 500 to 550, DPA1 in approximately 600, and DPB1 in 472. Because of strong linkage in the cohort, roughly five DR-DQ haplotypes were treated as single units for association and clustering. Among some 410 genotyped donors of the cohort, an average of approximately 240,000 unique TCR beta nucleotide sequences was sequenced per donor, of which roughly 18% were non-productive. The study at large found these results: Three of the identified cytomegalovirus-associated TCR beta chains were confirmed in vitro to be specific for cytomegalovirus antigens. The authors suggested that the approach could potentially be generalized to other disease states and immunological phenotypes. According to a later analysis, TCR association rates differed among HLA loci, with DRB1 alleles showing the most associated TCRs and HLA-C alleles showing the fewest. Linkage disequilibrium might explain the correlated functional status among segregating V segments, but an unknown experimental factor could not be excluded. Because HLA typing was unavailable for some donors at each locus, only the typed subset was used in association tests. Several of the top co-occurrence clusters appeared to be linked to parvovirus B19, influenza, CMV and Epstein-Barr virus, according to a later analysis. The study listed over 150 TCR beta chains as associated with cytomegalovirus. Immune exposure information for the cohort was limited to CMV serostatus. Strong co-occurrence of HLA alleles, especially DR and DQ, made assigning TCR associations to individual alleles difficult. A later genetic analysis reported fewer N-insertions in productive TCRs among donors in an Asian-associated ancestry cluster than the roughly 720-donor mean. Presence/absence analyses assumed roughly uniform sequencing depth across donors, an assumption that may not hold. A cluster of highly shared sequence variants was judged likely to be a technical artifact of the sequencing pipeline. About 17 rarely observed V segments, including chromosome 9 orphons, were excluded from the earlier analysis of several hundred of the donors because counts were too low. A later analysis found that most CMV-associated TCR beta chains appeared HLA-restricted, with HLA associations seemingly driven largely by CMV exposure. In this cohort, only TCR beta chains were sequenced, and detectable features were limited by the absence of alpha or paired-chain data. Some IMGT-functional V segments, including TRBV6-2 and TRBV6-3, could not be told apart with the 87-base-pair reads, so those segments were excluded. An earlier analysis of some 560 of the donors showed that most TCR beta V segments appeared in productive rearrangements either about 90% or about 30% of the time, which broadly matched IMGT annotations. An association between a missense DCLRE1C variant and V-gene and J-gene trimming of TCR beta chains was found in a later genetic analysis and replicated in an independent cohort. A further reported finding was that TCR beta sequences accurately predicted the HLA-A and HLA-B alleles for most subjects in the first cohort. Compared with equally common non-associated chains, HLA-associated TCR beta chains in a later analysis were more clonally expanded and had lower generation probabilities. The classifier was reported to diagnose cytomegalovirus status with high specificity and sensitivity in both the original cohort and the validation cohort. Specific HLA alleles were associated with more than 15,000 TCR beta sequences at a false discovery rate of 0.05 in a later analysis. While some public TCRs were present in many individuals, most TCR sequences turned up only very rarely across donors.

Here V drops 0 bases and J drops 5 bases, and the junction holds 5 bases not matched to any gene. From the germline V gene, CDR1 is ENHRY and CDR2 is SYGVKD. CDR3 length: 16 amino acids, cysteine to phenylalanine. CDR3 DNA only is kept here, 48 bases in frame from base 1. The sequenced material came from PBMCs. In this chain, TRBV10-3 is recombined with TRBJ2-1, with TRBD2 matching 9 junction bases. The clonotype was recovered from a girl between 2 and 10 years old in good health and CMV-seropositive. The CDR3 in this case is CAISESNSGGDNEQFF. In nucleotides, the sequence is TGTGCCATCAGTGAGTCGAATAGCGGGGGAGACAATGAGCAGTTCTTC.